Listed here are 21 T cell receptor beta chains from one sample, sequenced in a study of control samples from healthy donors and cancer patients. The assay was immunoSEQ multiplex PCR, and TCRdb's table has in-frame clones only and misses some. Of about 170,000 clones in the sample, 93% were seen once. The sequenced sample was blood. The receptors were sampled from a woman aged 55-70 years in good health.

The sample holds one count of this clone. The chain has TRBV9 and TRBJ2-2; the D is unclear. This CDR3 spans 11 amino acids. Trimming stripped 5 bases from V and 6 bases from J, with 5 bases between. Looked up from germline, CDR1 is SGDLS and CDR2 is YYNGEE. The CDR3 sequence is CASRFPGELFF. CDR3 DNA sequence: TGTGCCAGCAGGTTTCCCGGGGAGCTGTTTTTT.

In its sample, this clone was seen once. This sequence joins TRBV11-2 and TRBJ2-5; no firm D call. V was clipped by 2 bases and J by 5 bases, with 9 bases between them. From germline, CDR1 is SGHAT and CDR2 FQNNGV. This CDR3 contains 13 residues. CDR3 sequence reads: CASSLSLEETQYF. CDR3 DNA sequence: TGTGCCAGCAGCTTAAGTTTAGAGGAGACCCAGTACTTC.

This chain uses TRBV19 with TRBJ1-2; the D gene is possibly TRBD1 (6 bases). Germline V CDR1 and CDR2: LNHDA, SQIVND (reference sequence). The CDR3 contains 13 residues. V was trimmed by 10 bases and J by 2 bases, leaving 14 bases between them. The CDR3: CATSFRGNYGYTF. CDR3 in DNA: TGTGCCACCTCCTTCAGGGGAAACTATGGCTACACCTTC.

This chain connects TRBV18 to TRBJ1-5, with TRBD1 matching 10 bases. The CDR3 covers 15 residues. Trimming cost V 3 bases and J 15 bases; bases outside gene matches: 14. Germline CDR1 reads KGHSH; CDR2 reads LQKENI. CDR3 DNA sequence: TGTGCCAGCTCACCCACCGGGACAGGGGAATTACCTGGGCATTTT. This gives the protein CASSPTGTGELPGHF.

J is TRBJ2-7 and V is TRBV30; D tentatively fits TRBD1 or TRBD2 (5 bases each). Germline values: CDR1 GTSNPN, CDR2 SVGIG (reference sequence). V lost 0 bases to trimming and J lost 2 bases, with 23 bases between them. This CDR3 region has 18 residues. CDR3 loop: CAWSVWGYEVAGTYEQYF. The CDR3 nucleotides are TGTGCCTGGAGTGTTTGGGGGTATGAGGTAGCCGGGACCTACGAGCAGTACTTC. Full variable domain (missing parts from reference TRBV30 and TRBJ2-7): SQTIHQWPATLVQPVGSPLSLECTVEGTSNPNLYWYRQAAGRGLQLLFYSVGIGQISSEVPQNLSASRPQDRQFILSSKKLLLSDSGFYLCAWSVWGYEVAGTYEQYFGPGTRLTVT.

J is TRBJ2-7 and V is TRBV5-4; tentative D call: TRBD2 (6 bases). Germline CDR1 SGHNT, CDR2 YYREEE (reference sequence). The V end lost 2 bases, the J end lost 0 bases, and 12 bases lay between the germline ends. This CDR3 is 15 amino acids long. The CDR3 protein is CASSFPGDLSYEQYF. CDR3 bases: TGTGCCAGCAGCTTCCCGGGGGACCTCTCCTACGAGCAGTACTTC.

The V and J genes are TRBV5-1 and TRBJ1-2; TRBD1 matches at 11 bases. V dropped 1 base and J dropped 4; count of bases not matched to a gene: 3. Germline assignment: CDR1 SGHRS and CDR2 YFSETQ. This CDR3 region has 15 residues. The CDR3 loop is CASSLRTGGGYGYTF. CDR3 coding DNA: TGCGCCAGCAGCTTGAGGACAGGGGGCGGCTATGGCTACACCTTC.

J is TRBJ1-4 and V is TRBV10-3; the match to TRBD1 covers 7 bases. Per germline, CDR1 ENHRY and CDR2 SYGVKD. This CDR3 contains 12 residues. The V gene end was trimmed by 10 bases and the J gene end by 8 bases; junction bases not matched to a gene: 7. DNA for the CDR3: TGTGCCAGCAGGGGGAGTAGGGAAAAACTGTTTTTT. Translation: CASRGSREKLFF.

The chain is built from TRBV3-1 (or the pseudogene TRBV3-2) and TRBJ1-1, with D perhaps TRBD1 (6 bases). This CDR3 contains 13 residues. The germline CDR1 and CDR2 sequences are LGHDT and YNNKEL (reference sequence). With 0 bases removed from V and 8 bases from J, the gap between germline ends came to 10 bases. The DNA of the CDR3 is TGTGCCAGCAGCCAAGATGCCGACAGGGAAGCTTTCTTT. This gives the protein CASSQDADREAFF.

This chain joins TRBV7-9 and TRBJ1-1, with 8 bases that match TRBD1. V was pared by 3 bases and J by 1 base, with 7 bases of the junction left unmatched. The CDR3 has 16 residues. Germline V CDR1 and CDR2: SEHNR, FQNEAQ (reference sequence). The CDR3 sequence is CASSLWTGNKNTEAFF. Here the CDR3 DNA reads TGTGCCAGCAGCTTGTGGACAGGGAATAAGAACACTGAAGCTTTCTTT.

The chain is built from TRBV12-3 or TRBV12-4 and TRBJ1-5; D is uncertain. The V and J ends lost 6 bases and 3 bases respectively, with 9 bases between them. CDR3 length: 13 amino acids. CDR3 sequence (DNA): TGTGCCAGCAGGGCGAGCAACAATCAGCCCCAGCATTTT. As protein: CASRASNNQPQHF.

This chain uses TRBV12-5 with TRBJ2-5; TRBD1 might be the D (8 bases). V was trimmed by 4 bases and J by 5 bases, leaving 14 bases between them. Germline-derived CDR1 and CDR2 are LGHNT and FRNRAP. The CDR3 totals 14 residues. The CDR3 region has the DNA TGTGCTAGTGGTTCCGGACAGGGAGGGGAGACCCAGTACTTC. It codes for CASGSGQGGETQYF.

The chain recombines TRBV4-1 with TRBJ2-2, with D perhaps TRBD2 (5 bases). The ends were cut back, 5 bases at V and 5 bases at J, with 18 bases in the middle. CDR3 length: 16 amino acids. Per the germline V gene, CDR1 is MGHRA and CDR2 is YSYEKL. CDR3 DNA sequence: TGCGCCAGCAGCTCAGGAAATTGGGCGGGTACCGGGGAGCTGTTTTTT. Translated, it gives CASSSGNWAGTGELFF.

This clone showed up just a few times. The chain has TRBV4-3 and TRBJ1-5, with D unclear. In germline, CDR1 is LGHNA, CDR2 YSLEER. The length of the CDR3 is 14 residues. V shed 2 bases and J shed 0 bases, with 5 bases lying between them. Written as DNA, the CDR3 is TGCGCCAGCAGCCAATCATTTAGCAATCAGCCCCAGCATTTT. Translated, it gives CASSQSFSNQPQHF.

The CDR3 loop is CASSSEGSTNEKLFF. The CDR3 nucleotides read TGTGCCAGCAGCTCCGAGGGGTCGACTAATGAAAAACTGTTTTTT. The chain has TRBV5-4 and TRBJ1-4; TRBD1 might be the D (5 bases). CDR1 and CDR2 from the germline V gene are SGHNT and YYREEE (reference sequence). The CDR3 is 15 amino acids. V gave up 3 bases and J gave up 2 bases, with 11 bases separating them.

This clone occurred once. The chain uses TRBV7-2 and TRBJ2-7; D is perhaps TRBD2 (5 bases). This CDR3 spans 14 amino acids. The germline gives CDR1 SGHTA, CDR2 FQGNSA. Deletions cut 2 bases from V and 2 bases from J, with 10 bases between. The CDR3 DNA follows: TGTGCCAGCAGCTTAAGGAGGACGACCTACGAGCAGTACTTC. This encodes CASSLRRTTYEQYF.

This chain joins TRBV5-4 and TRBJ2-5; TRBD1 agrees at 7 bases. J lost 4 bases, V lost 4 bases, and 10 bases had no gene match. The CDR3 is 15 residues long. CDR1 is SGHNT and CDR2 is YYREEE in the germline V gene (reference sequence). The CDR3 is CASSQQDRYRETQYF. The CDR3, as DNA: TGTGCCAGCAGCCAGCAGGACAGGTATAGAGAGACCCAGTACTTC.

V and J are TRBV7-9 and TRBJ1-4; no clear D gene. Germline V gene lookup returns CDR1 SEHNR and CDR2 FQNEAQ (reference sequence). This CDR3 has 16 residues. Trimming cost V 5 bases and J 5 bases, with 18 bases left between them. In nucleotides, the CDR3 is TGTGCCAGCAGCCCCCTTGCTACGGGTCCCAATGAAAAACTGTTTTTT. Translated, it gives CASSPLATGPNEKLFF.

The chain combines TRBV11-2 with TRBJ1-1; weak D call: TRBD1 (6 bases). Looked up from germline, CDR1 is SGHAT and CDR2 is FQNNGV. The CDR3 extends over 15 amino acids. Between the trimmed V and J ends, which lost 5 bases and 4 bases, there was a span of 17 bases. This chain's CDR3 is CASSLGWGRSTEAFF. DNA for the CDR3: TGTGCCAGCAGCCTCGGGTGGGGGCGGAGCACTGAAGCTTTCTTT.

This clone was counted between two and nine times. The CDR3 coding sequence is TGTGCCAGCAGCCACAGGGGAGGGAGCTACACCTTC. It yields the protein CASSHRGGSYTF. The J gene is TRBJ1-2, the V gene TRBV4-2; D is perhaps TRBD1 (6 bases). V dropped 3 bases and J dropped 9 bases, with 11 bases sitting between them. CDR3 length: 12 residues. Per the germline V gene, CDR1 is LGHNA and CDR2 is YNFKEQ.

This clone was observed once. The rearrangement joins TRBV11-3 to TRBJ2-1, with 8 bases fitting TRBD2. The germline CDR1 and CDR2 sequences are SGHNT and YENEEA. The CDR3 loop spans 12 amino acids. The ends lost 3 bases at V and 15 bases at J; junction bases unmatched: 7. CDR3 coding DNA: TGTGCCAGCAGCTTGAGCGGGGGTTCTCCGTTCTTC. Its translation is CASSLSGGSPFF.